This T cell receptor beta chain appears in the sequencing data of a study of shared clonotypes between healthy human individuals. Findings of the study overall: Against clonotypes common to all four donors, non-shared ones had lower generation probabilities.

Trimming took 3 bases from V and 2 from J; bases not matched to a gene: 7. The germline V gene has CDR1 SGHRS and CDR2 YFSETQ. This CDR3 has 16 amino acids. In the case of this clone: Its target is unknown.

Some clones are missing from TCRdb's copy, which holds only in-frame ones; the method was immunoSEQ multiplex PCR. The table has about 2.4 million clones, approximately 93% seen once; the top ten hold roughly 0.36%. The genes are TRBV5-1 and TRBJ2-7; 11 bases are shared with TRBD2. This sequence was found in a man younger than 35 in good health. Some clones in this sample may be carry-over from other donors' samples. The sequenced sample was naive CD4+ T cells from PBMCs. Subset: CD45RA+ positively selected. Written as DNA, the CDR3 is TGCGCCAGCAGCTACCAGTCACTAGCGGGAGCCTACGAGCAGTACTTC. Residues: CASSYQSLAGAYEQYF.